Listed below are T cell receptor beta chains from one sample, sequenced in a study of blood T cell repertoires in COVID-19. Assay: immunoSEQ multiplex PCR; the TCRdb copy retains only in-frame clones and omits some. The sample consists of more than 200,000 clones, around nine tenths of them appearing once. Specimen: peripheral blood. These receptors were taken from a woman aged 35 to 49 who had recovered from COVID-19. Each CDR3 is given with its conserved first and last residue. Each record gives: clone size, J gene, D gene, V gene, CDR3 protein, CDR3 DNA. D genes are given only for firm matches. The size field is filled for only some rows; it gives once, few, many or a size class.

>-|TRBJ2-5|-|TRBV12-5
CASGLTQRNQETQYF
TGTGCTAGTGGTCTCACACAGAGAAACCAAGAGACCCAGTACTTC
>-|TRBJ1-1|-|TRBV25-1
CASSVWGGSEAFF
TGTGCCAGCAGTGTCTGGGGGGGTTCGGAAGCTTTCTTT
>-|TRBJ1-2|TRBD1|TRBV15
CATSTGVNYGYTF
TGTGCCACCAGTACAGGGGTGAACTATGGCTACACCTTC
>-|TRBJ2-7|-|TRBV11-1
CASSWTVGAEQYF
TGTGCCAGCAGCTGGACGGTGGGGGCCGAGCAGTACTTC
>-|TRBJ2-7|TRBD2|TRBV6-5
CASVTSGMGSYEQYF
TGTGCCAGCGTGACTAGCGGGATGGGGTCCTACGAGCAGTACTTC
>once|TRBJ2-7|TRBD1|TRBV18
CASSPNKGQITYEQYF
TGTGCCAGCTCACCAAATAAGGGACAGATAACCTACGAGCAGTACTTC
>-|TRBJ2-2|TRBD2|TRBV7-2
CASSPNGLAGGVGELFF
TGTGCCAGCAGCCCCAATGGACTAGCGGGGGGTGTTGGGGAGCTGTTTTTT
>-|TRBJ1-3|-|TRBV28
CASSLVLSGNTIYF
TGTGCCAGCAGTTTAGTTCTCTCTGGAAACACCATATATTTT
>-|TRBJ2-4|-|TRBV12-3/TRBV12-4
CASSFSLKNIQYF
TGTGCCAGCAGTTTCTCCCTCAAAAACATTCAGTACTTC
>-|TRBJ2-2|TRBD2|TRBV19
CASRKAGGVNTGELFF
TGTGCCAGTAGAAAAGCGGGAGGGGTGAACACCGGGGAGCTGTTTTTT
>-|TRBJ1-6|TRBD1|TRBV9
CASSRQGESYNSPLHF
TGTGCCAGCAGCAGACAGGGGGAATCCTATAATTCACCCCTCCACTTT
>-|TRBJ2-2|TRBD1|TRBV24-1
CATSDFPGQGSTGELFF
TGTGCCACCAGTGATTTCCCGGGACAGGGGTCCACCGGGGAGCTGTTTTTT
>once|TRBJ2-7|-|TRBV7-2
CASSSWDSGYEQYF
TGTGCCAGCAGCTCCTGGGACTCTGGCTACGAGCAGTACTTC
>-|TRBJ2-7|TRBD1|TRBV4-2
CASSHRSGTGDYEQYF
TGTGCCAGCAGCCATCGTTCCGGGACAGGGGATTACGAGCAGTACTTC
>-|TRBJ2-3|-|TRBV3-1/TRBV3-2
CASSQGGGGSDTQYF
TGTGCCAGCAGCCAAGGAGGGGGGGGGTCAGATACGCAGTATTTT
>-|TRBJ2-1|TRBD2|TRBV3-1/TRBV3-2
CASSQGTSGSYNEQFF
TGTGCCAGCAGCCAGGGGACTAGCGGGAGTTACAATGAGCAGTTCTTC
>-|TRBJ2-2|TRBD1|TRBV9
CASSVGGQGTGELFF
TGTGCCAGCAGCGTAGGGGGACAGGGCACCGGGGAGCTGTTTTTT
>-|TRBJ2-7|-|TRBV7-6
CASSLQAGAAGEQYF
TGTGCCAGCAGCCTTCAGGCGGGGGCGGCGGGCGAGCAGTACTTC
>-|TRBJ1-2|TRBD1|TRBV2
CASSLNLQGADGYTF
TGTGCCAGCAGTCTTAACCTACAGGGGGCGGATGGCTACACCTTC
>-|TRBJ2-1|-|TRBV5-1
CASSLALVIVNEQFF
TGCGCCAGCAGCTTGGCCCTAGTCATCGTAAATGAGCAGTTCTTC
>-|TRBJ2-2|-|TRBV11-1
CASSLGFLGFTGELFF
TGTGCCAGCAGCTTAGGATTTCTCGGGTTCACCGGGGAGCTGTTTTTT
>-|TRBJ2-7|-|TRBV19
CASSSTGVNEQYF
TGTGCCAGTAGTTCAACGGGAGTAAACGAGCAGTACTTC
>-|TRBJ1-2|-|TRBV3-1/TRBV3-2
CASSQDAQGFGYTF
TGTGCCAGCAGCCAGGATGCTCAGGGGTTTGGCTACACCTTC
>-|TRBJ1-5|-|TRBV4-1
CASSHEPYGGNQPQHF
TGCGCCAGCAGCCACGAACCTTACGGAGGCAATCAGCCCCAGCATTTT
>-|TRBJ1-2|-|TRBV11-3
CASSLDRATGIYGYTF
TGTGCCAGCAGCTTAGATCGCGCGACAGGCATCTATGGCTACACCTTC
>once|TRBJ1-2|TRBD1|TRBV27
CASSATGGPYGYTF
TGTGCCAGCAGTGCGACAGGGGGCCCCTATGGCTACACCTTC
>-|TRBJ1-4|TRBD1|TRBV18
CASSPAGTDNEKLFF
TGTGCCAGCTCACCGGCCGGGACAGACAATGAAAAACTGTTTTTT
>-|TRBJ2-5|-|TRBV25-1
CASSEGRETRVRETQYF
TGTGCCAGCAGTGAGGGGCGCGAGACTAGGGTTAGAGAGACCCAGTACTTC
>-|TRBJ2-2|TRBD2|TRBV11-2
CASSKFSGANTGELFF
TGTGCCAGCAGCAAATTTAGCGGGGCGAACACCGGGGAGCTGTTTTTT
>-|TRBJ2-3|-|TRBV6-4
CASSRESTDTQYF
TGTGCCAGCAGCAGGGAAAGCACAGATACGCAGTATTTT
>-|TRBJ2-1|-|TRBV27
CASSSRDFSYNEQFF
TGTGCCAGCAGTTCCCGGGACTTTTCCTACAATGAGCAGTTCTTC
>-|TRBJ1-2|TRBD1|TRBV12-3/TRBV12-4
CASAKQGAYGYTF
TGTGCCAGTGCAAAACAGGGGGCGTATGGCTACACCTTC
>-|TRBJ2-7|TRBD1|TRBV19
CASSSGQVNEQYF
TGTGCCAGTAGTTCGGGACAGGTAAACGAGCAGTACTTC
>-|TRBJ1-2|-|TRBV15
CATSRDTLTHYTF
TGTGCCACCAGCAGAGATACCCTGACTCACTACACCTTC
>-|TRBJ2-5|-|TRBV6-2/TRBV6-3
CASSNLAWGEETQYF
TGTGCCAGCAGTAATCTAGCGTGGGGTGAGGAGACCCAGTACTTC
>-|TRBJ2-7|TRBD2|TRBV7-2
CASSLDPPSGPSYEQYF
TGTGCCAGCAGCTTAGATCCCCCTAGCGGGCCCTCCTACGAGCAGTACTTC
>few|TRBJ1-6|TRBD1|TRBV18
CASSPPGQGASNSPLHF
TGTGCCAGCTCACCACCGGGACAGGGGGCTTCGAATTCACCCCTCCACTTT
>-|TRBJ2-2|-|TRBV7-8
CASSRRRANTGELFF
TGTGCCAGCAGCCGCAGGCGTGCGAACACCGGGGAGCTGTTTTTT
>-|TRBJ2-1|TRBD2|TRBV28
CASTRGGSGGRGPRYNEQFF
TGTGCCAGCACCCGAGGGGGTAGCGGGGGACGAGGGCCCCGCTACAATGAGCAGTTCTTC
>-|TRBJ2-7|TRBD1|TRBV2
CASRRTGDPSYEQYF
TGTGCCAGCAGGAGGACAGGGGACCCCTCCTACGAGCAGTACTTC